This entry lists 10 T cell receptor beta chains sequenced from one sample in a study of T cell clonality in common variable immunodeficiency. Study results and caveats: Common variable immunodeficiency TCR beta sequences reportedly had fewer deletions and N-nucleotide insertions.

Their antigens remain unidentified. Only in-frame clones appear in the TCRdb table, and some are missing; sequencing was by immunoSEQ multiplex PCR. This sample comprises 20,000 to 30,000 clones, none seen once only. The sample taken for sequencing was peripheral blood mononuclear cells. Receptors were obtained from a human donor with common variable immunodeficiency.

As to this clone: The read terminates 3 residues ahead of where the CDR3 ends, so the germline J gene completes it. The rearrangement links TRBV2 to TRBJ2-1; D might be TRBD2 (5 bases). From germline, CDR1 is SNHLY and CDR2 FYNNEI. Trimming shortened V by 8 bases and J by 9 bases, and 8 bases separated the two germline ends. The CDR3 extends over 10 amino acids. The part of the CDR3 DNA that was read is TGTGCCAGCGGACTTCCTGAG. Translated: CASGLPE. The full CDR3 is CASGLPEQFF.

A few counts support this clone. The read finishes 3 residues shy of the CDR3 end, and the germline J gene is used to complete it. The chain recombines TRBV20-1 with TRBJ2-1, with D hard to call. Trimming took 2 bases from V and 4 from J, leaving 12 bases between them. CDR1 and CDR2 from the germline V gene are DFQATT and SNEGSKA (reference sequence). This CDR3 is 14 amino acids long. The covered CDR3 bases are TGCAGTGCTAGAACCCCGCAGGTTTACAATGAG. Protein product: CSARTPQVYNE. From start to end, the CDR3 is CSARTPQVYNEQFF.

The DNA read from the CDR3 is TGTGCCAGCAGTGAAGTTCTGAGAACCGGGACAGGGATAAGCGGGGAG. Translated, it gives CASSEVLRTGTGISGE. The CDR3 as a whole reads CASSEVLRTGTGISGELFF. The chain joins TRBV6-1 to TRBJ2-2; TRBD1 aligns across 9 bases. The read finishes 3 residues shy of the CDR3 end, and the germline J gene is used to complete it. Germline values: CDR1 MNHNS, CDR2 SASEGT. With V trimmed by 1 base and J by 7 bases, 16 bases remained unmatched. This CDR3 comprises 19 residues.

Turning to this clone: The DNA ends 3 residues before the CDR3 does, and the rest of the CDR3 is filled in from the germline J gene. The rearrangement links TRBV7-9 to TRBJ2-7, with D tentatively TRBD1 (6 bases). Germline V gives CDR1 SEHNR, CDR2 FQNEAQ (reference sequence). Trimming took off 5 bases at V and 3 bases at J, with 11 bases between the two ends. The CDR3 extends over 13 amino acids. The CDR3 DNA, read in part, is TGTGCCAGCAGCAAAATACAGGGCTACGAG. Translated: CASSKIQGYE. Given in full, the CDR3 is CASSKIQGYEQYF.

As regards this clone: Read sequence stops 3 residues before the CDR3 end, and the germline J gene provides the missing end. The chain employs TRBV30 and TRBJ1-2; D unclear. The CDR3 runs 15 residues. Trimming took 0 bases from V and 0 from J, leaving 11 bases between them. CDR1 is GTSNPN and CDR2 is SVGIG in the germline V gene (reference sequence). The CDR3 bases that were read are TGTGCCTGGAGTGTAGGCGGCAGCACTAACTATGGC. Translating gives CAWSVGGSTNYG. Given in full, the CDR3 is CAWSVGGSTNYGYTF.

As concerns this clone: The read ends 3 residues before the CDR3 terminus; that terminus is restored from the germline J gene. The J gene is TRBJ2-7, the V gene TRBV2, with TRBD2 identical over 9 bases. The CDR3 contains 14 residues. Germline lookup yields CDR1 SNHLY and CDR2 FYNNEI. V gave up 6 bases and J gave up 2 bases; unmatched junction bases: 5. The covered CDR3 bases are TGTGCCAGCAGCGGAGGACTAGCGACCTACGAG. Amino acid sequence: CASSGGLATYE. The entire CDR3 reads CASSGGLATYEQYF.

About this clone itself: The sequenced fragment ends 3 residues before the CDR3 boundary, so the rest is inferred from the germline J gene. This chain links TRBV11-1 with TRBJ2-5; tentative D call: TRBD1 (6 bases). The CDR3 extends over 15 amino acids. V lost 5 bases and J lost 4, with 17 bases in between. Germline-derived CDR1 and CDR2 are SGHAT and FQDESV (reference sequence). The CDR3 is CASSARTEGLETQYF. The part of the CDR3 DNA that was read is TGTGCCAGCAGCGCACGGACAGAGGGGTTAGAGACC.

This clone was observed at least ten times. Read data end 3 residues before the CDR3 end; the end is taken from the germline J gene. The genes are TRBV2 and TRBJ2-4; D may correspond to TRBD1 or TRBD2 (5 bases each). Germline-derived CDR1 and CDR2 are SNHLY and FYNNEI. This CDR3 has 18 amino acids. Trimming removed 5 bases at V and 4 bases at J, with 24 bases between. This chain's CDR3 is CASSPQRVAAGRKNIQYF. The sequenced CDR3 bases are TGTGCCAGCAGTCCCCAAAGGGTGGCGGCAGGGAGAAAAAACATT.

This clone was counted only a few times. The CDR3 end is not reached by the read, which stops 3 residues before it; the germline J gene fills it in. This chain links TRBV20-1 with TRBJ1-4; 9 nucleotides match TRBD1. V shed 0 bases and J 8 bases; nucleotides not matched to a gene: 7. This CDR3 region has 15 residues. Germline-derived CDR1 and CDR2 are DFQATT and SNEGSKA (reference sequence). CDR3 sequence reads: CSARDSDRGGEKLFF. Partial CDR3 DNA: TGCAGTGCTAGAGATTCGGACAGGGGAGGGGAAAAA.

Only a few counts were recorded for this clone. Incomplete CDR3 DNA: TGCAGTGCTAGACTAGCGGGGGGCGCCCGTATAAATGAG. Translation: CSARLAGGARINE. The CDR3 as a whole reads CSARLAGGARINEQFF. The chain carries TRBV20-1 and TRBJ2-1; 11 nucleotides match TRBD2. The read terminates 3 residues before the CDR3 end, so the remaining end is supplied by the germline J gene. The CDR3 runs 16 residues. CDR1 is DFQATT, CDR2 SNEGSKA, per germline (reference sequence). V lost 2 bases, J lost 7 bases, and 10 bases stayed unmatched.